What follows is one T cell receptor beta chain and its context. Its antigen is not identified. V gave up 0 bases and J gave up 4 bases; unmatched junction bases: 4. This CDR3 has 16 amino acids. Germline V gene sequence: CDR1 LGHNA, CDR2 YNFKEQ. PCR involved 60 Vbeta and 13 Jbeta primers. Clones were read by immunoSEQ multiplex PCR, and TCRdb kept only the in-frame ones, dropping some. The top ten hold approximately 1% of the sample, which has about 130,000 clones, roughly four fifths seen once. The sample is drawn from a study of cytomegalovirus exposure and HLA in healthy donors. Across the whole study: Approximately 83 million unique TCRs from HLA-typed donors were held in an early data release. Points from the study as a whole: Some public TCRs appeared in many individuals, while most sequences were rare. Reportedly, a later analysis found an Asian-associated ancestry cluster had fewer N-insertions than the roughly 700-donor mean.

Source material: PBMCs. The receptor was isolated from a boy between 10 and 17 years old in good health and CMV-seronegative. J is TRBJ1-3 and V is TRBV4-2; the match to TRBD1 covers 9 bases. CDR3 nucleotides: TGTGCCAGCAGCCAAGAGGGGACAGGGCCAGGAAACACCATATATTTT. This sequence encodes CASSQEGTGPGNTIYF.